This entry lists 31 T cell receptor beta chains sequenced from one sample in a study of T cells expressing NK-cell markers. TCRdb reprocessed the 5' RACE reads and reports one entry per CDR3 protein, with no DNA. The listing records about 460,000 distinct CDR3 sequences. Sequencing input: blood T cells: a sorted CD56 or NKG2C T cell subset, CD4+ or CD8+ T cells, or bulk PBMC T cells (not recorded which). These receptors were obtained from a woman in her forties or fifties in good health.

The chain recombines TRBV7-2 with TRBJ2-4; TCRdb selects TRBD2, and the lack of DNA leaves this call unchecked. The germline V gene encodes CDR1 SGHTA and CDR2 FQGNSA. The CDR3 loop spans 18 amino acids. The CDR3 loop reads CASSLRGLAPSFRNIQYF.

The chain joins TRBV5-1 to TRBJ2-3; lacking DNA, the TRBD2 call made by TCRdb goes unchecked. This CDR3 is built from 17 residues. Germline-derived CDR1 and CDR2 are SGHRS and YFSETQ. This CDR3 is CASSLYSAGGSTDTQYF.

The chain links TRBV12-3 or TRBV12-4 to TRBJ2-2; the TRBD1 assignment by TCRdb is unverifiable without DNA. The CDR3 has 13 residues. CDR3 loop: CASRSGQSGELFF.

The CDR3 region is CASSLGIRTSGSGIQYF. The V and J genes are TRBV11-2 and TRBJ2-4; with no DNA, the TCRdb D assignment of TRBD2 cannot be verified. Per the germline V gene, CDR1 is SGHAT and CDR2 is FQNNGV. The CDR3 covers 17 residues.

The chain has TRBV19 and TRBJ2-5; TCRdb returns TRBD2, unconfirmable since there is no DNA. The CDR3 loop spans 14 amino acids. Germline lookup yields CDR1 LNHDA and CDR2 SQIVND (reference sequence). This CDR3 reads CASSALAGSETQYF.

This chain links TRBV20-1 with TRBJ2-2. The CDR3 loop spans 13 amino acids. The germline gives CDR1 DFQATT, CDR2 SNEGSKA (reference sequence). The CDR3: CSARTRETGELFF.

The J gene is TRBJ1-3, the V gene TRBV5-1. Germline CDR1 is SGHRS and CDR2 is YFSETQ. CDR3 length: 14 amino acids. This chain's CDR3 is CASSLSTSGNTIYF.

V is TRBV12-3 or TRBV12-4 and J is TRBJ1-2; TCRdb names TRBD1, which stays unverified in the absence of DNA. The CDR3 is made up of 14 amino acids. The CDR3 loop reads CASRSGRVRYGYTF.

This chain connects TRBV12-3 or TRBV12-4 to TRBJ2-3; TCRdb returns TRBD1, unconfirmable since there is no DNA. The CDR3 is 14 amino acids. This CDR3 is CASRWTGSTDTQYF.

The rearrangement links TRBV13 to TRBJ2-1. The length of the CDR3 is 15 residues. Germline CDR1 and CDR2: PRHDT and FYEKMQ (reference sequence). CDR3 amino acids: CASSLDTTAYNEQFF.

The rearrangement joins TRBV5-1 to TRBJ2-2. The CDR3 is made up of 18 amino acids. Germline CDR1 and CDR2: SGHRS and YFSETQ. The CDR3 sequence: CASSSLGRQHLNTGELFF.

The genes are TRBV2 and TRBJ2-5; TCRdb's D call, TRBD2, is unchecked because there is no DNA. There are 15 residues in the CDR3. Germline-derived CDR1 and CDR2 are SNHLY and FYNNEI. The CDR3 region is CASLLATGGSETQYF.

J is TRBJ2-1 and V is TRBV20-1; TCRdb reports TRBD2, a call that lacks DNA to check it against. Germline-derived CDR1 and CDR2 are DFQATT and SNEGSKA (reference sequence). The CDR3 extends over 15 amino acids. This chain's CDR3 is CSASGLAGSYNEQFF.

The CDR3 sequence: CASSHPGLARGNEQFF. The J gene is TRBJ2-1, the V gene TRBV28; TCRdb's D gene call, TRBD2, goes unchecked for lack of DNA. The germline CDR1 and CDR2 sequences are MDHEN and SYDVKM. This CDR3 has 16 amino acids.

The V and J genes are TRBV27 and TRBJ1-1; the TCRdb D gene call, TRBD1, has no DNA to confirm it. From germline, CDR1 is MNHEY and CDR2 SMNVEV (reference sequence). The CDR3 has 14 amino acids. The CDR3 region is CASNVGGRNTEAFF.

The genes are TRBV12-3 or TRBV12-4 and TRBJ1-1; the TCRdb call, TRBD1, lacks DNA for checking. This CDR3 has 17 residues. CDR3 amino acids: CASTDVQGRNRDTEAFF.

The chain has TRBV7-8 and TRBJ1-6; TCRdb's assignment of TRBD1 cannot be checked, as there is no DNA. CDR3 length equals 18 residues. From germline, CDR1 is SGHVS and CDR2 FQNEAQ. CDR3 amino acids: CASRTGGGRISYNSPLHF.

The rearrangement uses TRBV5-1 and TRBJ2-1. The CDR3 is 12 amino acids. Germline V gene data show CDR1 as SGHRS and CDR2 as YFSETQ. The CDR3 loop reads CASSLEGVGRIF.

CDR3 amino acids: CASSGGTDRAHEQYF. The V gene is TRBV21-1, the J gene TRBJ2-7; TCRdb's D call of TRBD1 is untestable without DNA. TRBV21-1 is a pseudogene locus. This CDR3 has 15 residues.

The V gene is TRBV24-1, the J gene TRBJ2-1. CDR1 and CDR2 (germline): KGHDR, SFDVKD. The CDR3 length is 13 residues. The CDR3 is CATSGGFYNEQFF.

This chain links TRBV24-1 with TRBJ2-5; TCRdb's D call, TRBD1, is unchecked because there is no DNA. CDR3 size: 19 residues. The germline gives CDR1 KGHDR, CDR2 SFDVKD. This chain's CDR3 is CATSDPNGQGASFGETQYF.

The CDR3 loop reads CASSQAPTGTSGSMDTQYF. V usage is TRBV4-1 and J usage is TRBJ2-3; TCRdb indicates TRBD2, and absent DNA this call remains unverified. The length of the CDR3 is 19 residues. CDR1 is MGHRA, CDR2 YSYEKL, per germline.

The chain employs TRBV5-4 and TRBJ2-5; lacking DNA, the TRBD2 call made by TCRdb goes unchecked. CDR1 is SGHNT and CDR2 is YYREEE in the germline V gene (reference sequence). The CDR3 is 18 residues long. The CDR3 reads CASSLDAVGLAVKETQYF. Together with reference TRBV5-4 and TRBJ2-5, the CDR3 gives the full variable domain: ETGVTQSPTHLIKTRGQQVTLRCSSQSGHNTVSWYQQALGQGPQFIFQYYREEENGRGNFPPRFSGLQFPNYSSELNVNALELDDSALYLCASSLDAVGLAVKETQYFGPGTRLLVL.

CDR3 sequence: CASRGTDFSGNTIYF. This chain links TRBV10-2 with TRBJ1-3; TCRdb's D call, TRBD1, is unchecked because there is no DNA. Germline CDR1 WSHSY, CDR2 SAAADI. CDR3 size: 15 residues.

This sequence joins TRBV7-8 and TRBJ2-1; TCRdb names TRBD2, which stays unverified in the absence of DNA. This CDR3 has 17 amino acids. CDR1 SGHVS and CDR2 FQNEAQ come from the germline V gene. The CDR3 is CASSLPLARRTSNEQFF.

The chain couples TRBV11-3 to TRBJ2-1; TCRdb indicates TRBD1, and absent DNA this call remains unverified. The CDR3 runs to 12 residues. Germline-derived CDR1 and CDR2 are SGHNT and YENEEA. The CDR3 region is CASGTLANEQFF.

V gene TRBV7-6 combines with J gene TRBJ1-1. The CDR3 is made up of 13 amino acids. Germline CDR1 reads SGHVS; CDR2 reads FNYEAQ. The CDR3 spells CASSSKGSTEAFF.

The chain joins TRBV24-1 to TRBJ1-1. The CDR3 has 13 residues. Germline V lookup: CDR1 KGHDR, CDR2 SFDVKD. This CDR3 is CATRKGTYTEAFF.

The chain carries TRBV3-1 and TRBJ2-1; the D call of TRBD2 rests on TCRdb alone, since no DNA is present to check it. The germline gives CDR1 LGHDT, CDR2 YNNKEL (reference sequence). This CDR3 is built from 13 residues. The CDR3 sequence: CASSLVAVGEQFF.

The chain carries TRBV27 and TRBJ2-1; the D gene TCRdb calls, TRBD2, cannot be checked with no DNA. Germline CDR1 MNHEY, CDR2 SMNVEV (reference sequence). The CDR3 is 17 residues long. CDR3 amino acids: CASSRNPLAGAYNEQFF.

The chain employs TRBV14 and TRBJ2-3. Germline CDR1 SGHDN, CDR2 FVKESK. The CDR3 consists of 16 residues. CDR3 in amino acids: CASSQDIRSDADTQYF.